This is a list of T cell receptor beta chains from one sample in a study of cytomegalovirus exposure and HLA in healthy donors. Libraries were prepared by immunoSEQ multiplex PCR; TCRdb keeps only in-frame clonotypes and omits some of them. Seen here are some 140,000 clones, approximately 80% observed once, and the top ten hold 2% to 2.5%. Source material: PBMCs. Every receptor here comes from a man in his thirties or forties in good health and CMV-seronegative. Both conserved end residues are part of each CDR3. The order of the fields is CDR3 protein, J gene, V gene, D gene. The D gene is left open where the match is weak.

CAWSPGTWGSEQYF | TRBJ2-7 | TRBV30 | NA
CASSGVGGISTDTQYF | TRBJ2-3 | TRBV5-1 | TRBD2
CASSTTGASNQPQHF | TRBJ1-5 | TRBV19 | TRBD1
CASSPGLASYNEQFF | TRBJ2-1 | TRBV5-8 | TRBD2
CAWSLGTGWGNQPQHF | TRBJ1-5 | TRBV30 | TRBD1
CASSPRSFGTDTQYF | TRBJ2-3 | TRBV18 | NA
CASSLSYGGSYEQYF | TRBJ2-7 | TRBV27 | NA
CASSPSGLVNEQFF | TRBJ2-1 | TRBV5-1 | TRBD2
CASSYSQLANNYEQYF | TRBJ2-7 | TRBV6-6 | TRBD2
CASSYRTTSYNEQFF | TRBJ2-1 | TRBV6-5 | NA
CASSLSGNTIYF | TRBJ1-3 | TRBV28 | NA
CASRGGGRARDTQYF | TRBJ2-3 | TRBV6-6 | TRBD2
CASSIVASGRGEQFF | TRBJ2-1 | TRBV19 | TRBD2
CASSLQGPGEQYF | TRBJ2-7 | TRBV11-3 | NA
CASSEPGQGRTEAFF | TRBJ1-1 | TRBV6-1 | NA
CASSLLYQETQYF | TRBJ2-5 | TRBV27 | NA
CASSQDYDRGEQYF | TRBJ2-7 | TRBV6-6 | NA
CASSQDRGGYGYTF | TRBJ1-2 | TRBV18 | TRBD1
CASSYARDSSQYF | TRBJ2-5 | TRBV13 | TRBD1
CASSLVRGASYGYTF | TRBJ1-2 | TRBV5-1 | NA
CASSQDTSGSFKGELFF | TRBJ2-2 | TRBV4-1 | TRBD2
CASSVSPNSGSDTQYF | TRBJ2-3 | TRBV9 | TRBD2
CASQMGLLYEQYF | TRBJ2-7 | TRBV6-1 | NA
CASSGRGGDQPQHF | TRBJ1-5 | TRBV6-1 | NA
CASSPRGPMTNEKLFF | TRBJ1-4 | TRBV18 | NA
CASSFRESPYEQYF | TRBJ2-7 | TRBV27 | NA
CASRATSGAYNEQFF | TRBJ2-1 | TRBV7-2 | TRBD2
CASSGQLPGANVLTF | TRBJ2-6 | TRBV5-1 | NA
CASSLEGVTEAFF | TRBJ1-1 | TRBV5-1 | NA
CASLGGGRDEQFF | TRBJ2-1 | TRBV19 | NA
CASSRSGQGPQETQYF | TRBJ2-5 | TRBV4-1 | TRBD1
CASGAGAYNEQFF | TRBJ2-1 | TRBV7-7 | TRBD2
CATQGLAGVQGNEQFF | TRBJ2-1 | TRBV15 | TRBD2
CASSPSRAGGNQPQHF | TRBJ1-5 | TRBV18 | TRBD1
CASSEALRAGSPYEQYF | TRBJ2-7 | TRBV2 | NA
CASSSVRGLLGQPQHF | TRBJ1-5 | TRBV2 | NA
CASSATSADSGNTIYF | TRBJ1-3 | TRBV2 | NA
CASSQHADTQYF | TRBJ2-3 | TRBV28 | NA
CASSLGSLYEQYF | TRBJ2-7 | TRBV7-9 | NA
CASTPGLRFDNEQFF | TRBJ2-1 | TRBV5-4 | NA
CASSISWGDYGYTF | TRBJ1-2 | TRBV19 | NA
CASSLQQGSRQTQYF | TRBJ2-5 | TRBV7-6 | NA
CSVEDLAGKIYGYTF | TRBJ1-2 | TRBV29-1 | NA
CASRTSGSNEQFF | TRBJ2-1 | TRBV10-2 | TRBD2
CASRVGSEQPQHF | TRBJ1-5 | TRBV2 | NA
CASALEGRVGNQPQHF | TRBJ1-5 | TRBV28 | NA
CASSFPLHRVGTEAFF | TRBJ1-1 | TRBV28 | NA
CASSSVGTQAGELFF | TRBJ2-2 | TRBV28 | NA
CASSLEGGFQETQYF | TRBJ2-5 | TRBV7-2 | NA
CAWSPRTGGVGGYTF | TRBJ1-2 | TRBV30 | TRBD1
CASSQVRADLLPEQFF | TRBJ2-1 | TRBV4-2 | NA